Following are 9 T cell receptor beta chains from one sample sequenced in a study of T cells in localized non-small cell lung cancer. The protocol was immunoSEQ multiplex PCR, while the TCRdb copy is restricted to in-frame clones and leaves out a portion. The sample yields about 24,000 clones, roughly 90% seen once. Sequencing was performed on peripheral blood, taken before any cancer treatment. The source is a man aged 40-75 years with stage III squamous cell lung carcinoma.

This chain connects TRBV9 to TRBJ2-1; the D gene could be TRBD1 or TRBD2 (5 bases each). The CDR3 runs 15 residues. Germline lookup yields CDR1 SGDLS and CDR2 YYNGEE. V lost 4 bases and J 10 bases, leaving 21 bases between the germline ends. CDR3 coding DNA: TGTGCCAGCAGCCAATCCATTGAGAGGTGGGGGGAGCAGTTCTTC. It translates to CASSQSIERWGEQFF. Based on the CDR3 plus reference TRBV9 and TRBJ2-1, the full variable domain is DSGVTQTPKHLITATGQRVTLRCSPRSGDLSVYWYQQSLDQGLQFLIQYYNGEERAKGNILERFSAQQFPDLHSELNLSSLELGDSALYFCASSQSIERWGEQFFGPGTRLTVL.

The chain combines TRBV15 with TRBJ2-5; D possibly corresponds to TRBD2 (6 bases). The germline CDR1 and CDR2 sequences are LNHNV and YYDKDF (reference sequence). V dropped 5 bases and J dropped 5 bases, with 12 bases sitting between them. The CDR3 covers 13 residues. The CDR3 DNA is TGTGCCACCAGCTTCTCGGGGAGGGAGACCCAGTACTTC. Encoded protein: CATSFSGRETQYF.

This chain uses TRBV6-1 with TRBJ1-1; D not resolved. V dropped 4 bases and J dropped 1 base, with 10 bases sitting between them. Germline V gene lookup returns CDR1 MNHNS and CDR2 SASEGT. The CDR3 has 14 amino acids. CDR3 bases: TGTGCCAGCAGTGTTAGCCGAGGGAACACTGAAGCTTTCTTT. It encodes CASSVSRGNTEAFF.

This chain connects TRBV4-2 to TRBJ2-3; perhaps TRBD2 as D (7 bases). The CDR3 contains 17 residues. Germline values: CDR1 LGHNA, CDR2 YNFKEQ. V was pared by 2 bases and J by 3 bases, with 18 bases between. This CDR3 reads CASSQFLKGGRTDTQYF. The CDR3 bases are TGTGCCAGCAGCCAATTTCTAAAGGGGGGGCGGACAGATACGCAGTATTTT.

The chain has TRBV7-9 and TRBJ2-7; D might be TRBD1 (5 bases). CDR3 length: 18 residues. Germline V gene lookup returns CDR1 SEHNR and CDR2 FQNEAQ (reference sequence). Trimming removed 2 bases at V and 2 bases at J, with 22 bases between. This CDR3 reads CASSLQGRFPSSPYEQYF. DNA for the CDR3: TGTGCCAGCAGCTTACAGGGTCGATTCCCTTCCTCCCCCTACGAGCAGTACTTC.

The rearrangement links TRBV21-1 to TRBJ2-7; the D call of TRBD2 is as the table states it, not checked on the DNA. TRBV21-1 is a documented pseudogene. The CDR3 loop spans 15 amino acids. CDR3 sequence reads: CARHTSGPSSYEQYF. The CDR3 bases are TGTGCCAGACATACTAGCGGGCCTAGCTCCTACGAGCAGTACTTC.

The genes are TRBV7-3 and TRBJ2-3, with 9 bases identical to TRBD2. V trimming: 7 bases; J trimming: 1 base; junction bases outside the gene matches: 6. This CDR3 comprises 15 residues. Germline values: CDR1 SGHTA, CDR2 FQGTGA. The CDR3 region has the DNA TGTGCCAGCACCTTGGGACTAGCAGGCACAGATACGCAGTATTTT. Its protein product is CASTLGLAGTDTQYF.

The V gene is TRBV27, the J gene TRBJ1-2, with D possibly matching TRBD1 (6 bases). With 5 bases removed from V and 4 bases from J, the gap between germline ends came to 14 bases. This CDR3 region has 14 residues. Germline CDR1 and CDR2: MNHEY and SMNVEV (reference sequence). CDR3 region: CASSPSQGPYGYTF. DNA for the CDR3: TGTGCCAGCAGTCCCTCACAGGGTCCCTATGGCTACACCTTC.

The chain has TRBV2 and TRBJ2-1; perhaps D is TRBD1 or TRBD2 (7 bases each). The CDR3 extends over 17 amino acids. CDR1 is SNHLY and CDR2 is FYNNEI in the germline V gene. V lost 8 bases, J lost 0 bases, and 20 bases lay in between. In nucleotides, the CDR3 is TGTGCCAGCTGGGGACTACAAAGGGACAGCTCCTACAATGAGCAGTTCTTC. Amino acids: CASWGLQRDSSYNEQFF.